This entry lists 6 T cell receptor beta chains sequenced from one sample in a study of shared clonotypes between healthy human individuals. Data came from immunoSEQ multiplex PCR; TCRdb stores just in-frame clones and leaves some out. The table lists fewer than 650,000 clones, 76% of them singletons, with 10% to 15% in the top ten. Sequencing used PBMCs. The receptors derive from a woman aged 40 to 55 in good health. Some clones in this sample may be carry-over from other donors' samples.

This chain links TRBV4-3 with TRBJ2-7, with a possible D match to TRBD1 (5 bases). Germline-derived CDR1 and CDR2 are LGHNA and YSLEER. Deletions cut 0 bases from V and 0 bases from J, with 9 bases between. The CDR3 contains 15 residues. This CDR3 reads CASSQEPGSSYEQYF. As DNA, the CDR3 is TGCGCCAGCAGCCAAGAGCCAGGGTCCTCCTACGAGCAGTACTTC.

The chain couples TRBV7-2 to TRBJ1-2; D gene uncertain. The ends were cut back, 4 bases at V and 8 bases at J, with 11 bases in the middle. This CDR3 has 12 residues. Germline V gene sequence: CDR1 SGHTA, CDR2 FQGNSA. The CDR3 loop is CASSSDWMGYTF. DNA of the CDR3: TGTGCCAGCAGCTCGGACTGGATGGGCTACACCTTC.

The rearrangement joins TRBV7-3 to TRBJ2-3; TRBD2 aligns across 11 bases. The CDR3 extends over 16 amino acids. Germline assignment: CDR1 SGHTA and CDR2 FQGTGA. Trimming cost V 0 bases and J 4 bases; bases outside gene matches: 3. The CDR3 DNA is TGTGCCAGCAGCTTAACTAGCGGGAGGGTAGCAGATACGCAGTATTTT. It translates to CASSLTSGRVADTQYF.

To note about this clone: An end of the junction does not agree with germline; a read error may underlie this. V usage is TRBV9 and J usage is TRBJ1-1, with TRBD1 identical over 9 bases. This CDR3 spans 15 amino acids. Germline loops: CDR1 SGDLS, CDR2 YYNGEE. CDR3 residues: CASSVEGQGHSEAFF. The CDR3 DNA reads TGCGCCAGCAGCGTAGAGGGACAGGGCCATTCTGAAGCTTTCTTT.

This clone was seen only once. The chain is built from TRBV28 and TRBJ1-1; D uncertain. The CDR3 consists of 11 residues. The V gene's germline CDR1 is MDHEN and CDR2 SYDVKM. V gave up 5 bases and J gave up 5 bases, with 6 bases separating them. This CDR3 is CASSTVTEAFF. CDR3 sequence (DNA): TGTGCCAGCAGTACCGTAACTGAAGCTTTCTTT.

V is TRBV7-2 and J is TRBJ2-7, with D perhaps matching TRBD2 (7 bases). The CDR3 length is 15 residues. V was pared by 2 bases and J by 1 base, with 12 bases between. From germline, CDR1 is SGHTA and CDR2 FQGNSA. The CDR3 coding sequence is TGTGCCAGCAGCTTAACCGGGGGGCGGTCCTACGAGCAGTACTTC. Residues: CASSLTGGRSYEQYF.